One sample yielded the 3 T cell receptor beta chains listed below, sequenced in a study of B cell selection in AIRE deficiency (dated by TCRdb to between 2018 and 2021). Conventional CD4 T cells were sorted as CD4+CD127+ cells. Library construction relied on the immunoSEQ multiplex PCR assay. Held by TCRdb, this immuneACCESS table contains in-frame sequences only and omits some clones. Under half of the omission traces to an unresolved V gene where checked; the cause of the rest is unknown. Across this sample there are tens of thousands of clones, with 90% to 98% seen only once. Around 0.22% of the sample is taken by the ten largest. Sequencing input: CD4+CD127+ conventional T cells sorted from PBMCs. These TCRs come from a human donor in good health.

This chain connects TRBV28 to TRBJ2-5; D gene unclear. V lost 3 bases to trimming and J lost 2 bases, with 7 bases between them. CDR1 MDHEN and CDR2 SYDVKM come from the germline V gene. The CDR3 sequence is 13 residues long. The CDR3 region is CASSFRGQETQYF. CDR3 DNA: TGTGCCAGCAGTTTCAGAGGACAAGAGACCCAGTACTTC.

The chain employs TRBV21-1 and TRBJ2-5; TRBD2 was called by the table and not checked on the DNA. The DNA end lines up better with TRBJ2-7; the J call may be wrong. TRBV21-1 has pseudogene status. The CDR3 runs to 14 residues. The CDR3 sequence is CASSKGGVGYEQYF. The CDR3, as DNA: TGTGCCAGCAGCAAAGGGGGGGTGGGCTACGAGCAGTACTTC.

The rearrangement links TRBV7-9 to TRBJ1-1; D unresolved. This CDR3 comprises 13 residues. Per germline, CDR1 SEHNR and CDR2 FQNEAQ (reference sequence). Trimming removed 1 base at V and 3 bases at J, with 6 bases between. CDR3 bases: TGTGCCAGCAGCTTAGAGGGTCACACTGAAGCTTTCTTT. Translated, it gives CASSLEGHTEAFF. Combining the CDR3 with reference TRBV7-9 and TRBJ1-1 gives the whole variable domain DTGVSQNPRHKITKRGQNVTFRCDPISEHNRLYWYRQTLGQGPEFLTYFQNEAQLEKSRLLSDRFSAERPKGSFSTLEIQRTEQGDSAMYLCASSLEGHTEAFFGQGTRLTVV.